The clone carrying this T cell receptor (beta chain) was seen just once. The CDR3 has 15 residues. The germline V gene has CDR1 SGHRS and CDR2 YFSETQ. The V end was cut by 0 bases, the J end by 4 bases, with 13 bases between. The table came from immunoSEQ multiplex PCR; TCRdb's copy has only in-frame clones and leaves some out. Of about 15,000 clones listed, approximately 70% are singletons. This sample is part of a study of memory B cells and T cells in multiple sclerosis. This sequence joins TRBV5-1 and TRBJ1-1; TRBD1 might be the D (5 bases). This clonotype was sampled from a human donor with multiple sclerosis. Sequenced sample: memory (CD45RO+) CD4+ T cells from blood. CDR3 bases: TGCGCCAGCAGCTTGGTCGGAGGGGCCGGCACTGAAGCTTTCTTT. This translates into CASSLVGGAGTEAFF.